The TCR beta chain under discussion was sequenced for a study of blood T cell repertoires in COVID-19. Sequenced by immunoSEQ multiplex PCR; TCRdb stores in-frame clones only, minus some. The table lists a few hundred thousand clones, 85% to 90% of them singletons, with about 4% in the top ten. The CDR3 covers 15 residues. Trimming removed 5 bases from V and 3 bases from J; junction bases left unmatched: 6. In germline, CDR1 is SGHVS, CDR2 FQNEAQ. Sequenced sample: PBMCs or T cells enriched from blood (not recorded which). The receptor was isolated from a man aged 30-40 years who had recovered from COVID-19. The J gene is TRBJ2-7, the V gene TRBV7-8, with 11 bases identical to TRBD2. The CDR3 DNA reads as TGTGCCAGCAGCGGATGGACTAGCGGGTTCTACGAGCAGTACTTC. This gives the protein CASSGWTSGFYEQYF.